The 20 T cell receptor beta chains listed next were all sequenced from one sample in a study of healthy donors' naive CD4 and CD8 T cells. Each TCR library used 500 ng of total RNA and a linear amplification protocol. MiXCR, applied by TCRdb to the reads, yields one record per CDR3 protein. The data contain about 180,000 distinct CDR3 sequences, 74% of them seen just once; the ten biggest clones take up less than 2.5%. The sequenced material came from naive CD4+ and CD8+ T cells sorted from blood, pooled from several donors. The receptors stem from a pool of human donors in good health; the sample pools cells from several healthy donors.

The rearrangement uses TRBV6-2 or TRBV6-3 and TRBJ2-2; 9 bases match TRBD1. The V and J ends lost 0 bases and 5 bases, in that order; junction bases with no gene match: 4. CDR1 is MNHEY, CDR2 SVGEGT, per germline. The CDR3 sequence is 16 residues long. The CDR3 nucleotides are TGTGCCAGCAGTTACTCGAGGGACAGGGCGACCGGGGAGCTGTTTTTT. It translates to CASSYSRDRATGELFF.

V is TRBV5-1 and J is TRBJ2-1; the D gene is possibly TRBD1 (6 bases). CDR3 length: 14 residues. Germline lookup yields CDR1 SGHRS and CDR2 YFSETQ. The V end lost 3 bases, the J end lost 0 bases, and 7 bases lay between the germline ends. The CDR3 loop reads CASSSGHSYNEQFF. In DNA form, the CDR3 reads TGCGCCAGCAGCTCGGGACACTCCTACAATGAGCAGTTCTTC.

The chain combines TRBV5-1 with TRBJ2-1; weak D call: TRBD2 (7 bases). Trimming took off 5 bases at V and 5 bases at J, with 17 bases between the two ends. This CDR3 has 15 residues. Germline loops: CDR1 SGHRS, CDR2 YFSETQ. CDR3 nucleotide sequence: TGCGCCAGCAGAGGGGCGAGCGGGGACAACAATGAGCAGTTCTTC. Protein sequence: CASRGASGDNNEQFF.

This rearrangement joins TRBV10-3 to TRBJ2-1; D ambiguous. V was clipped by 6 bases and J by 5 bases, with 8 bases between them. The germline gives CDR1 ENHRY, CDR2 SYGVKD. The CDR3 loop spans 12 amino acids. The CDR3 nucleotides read TGTGCCATCAGGGCCGCGAACAATGAGCAGTTCTTC. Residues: CAIRAANNEQFF.

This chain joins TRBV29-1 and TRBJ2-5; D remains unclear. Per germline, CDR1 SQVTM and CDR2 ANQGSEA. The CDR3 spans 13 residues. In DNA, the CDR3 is TGCTCCGGAAGAGGATTGTACCAAGAGACCCAGTACTTC. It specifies CSGRGLYQETQYF.

The CDR3 region is CASSYWAKGTGSTEAFF. As DNA, the CDR3 is TGTGCCAGCAGTTACTGGGCGAAAGGGACAGGGAGCACTGAAGCTTTCTTT. The chain recombines TRBV6-5 with TRBJ1-1; 9 nucleotides line up with TRBD1. Unmatched junction bases numbered 10, after V lost 1 base and J lost 4 bases. There are 17 residues in the CDR3. Germline assignment: CDR1 MNHEY and CDR2 SVGAGI.

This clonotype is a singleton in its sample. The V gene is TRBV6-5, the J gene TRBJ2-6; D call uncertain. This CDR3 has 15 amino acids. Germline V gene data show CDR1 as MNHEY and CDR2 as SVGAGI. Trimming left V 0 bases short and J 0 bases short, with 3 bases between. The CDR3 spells CASSYSSSGANVLTF. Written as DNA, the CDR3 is TGTGCCAGCAGTTACTCGAGCTCTGGGGCCAACGTCCTGACTTTC.

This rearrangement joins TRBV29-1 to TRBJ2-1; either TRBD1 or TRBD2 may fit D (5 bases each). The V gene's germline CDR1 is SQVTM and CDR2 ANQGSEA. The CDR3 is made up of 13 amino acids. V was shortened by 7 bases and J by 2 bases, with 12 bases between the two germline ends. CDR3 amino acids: CSAGRAAYNEQFF. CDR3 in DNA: TGCAGCGCGGGGCGGGCAGCCTACAATGAGCAGTTCTTC.

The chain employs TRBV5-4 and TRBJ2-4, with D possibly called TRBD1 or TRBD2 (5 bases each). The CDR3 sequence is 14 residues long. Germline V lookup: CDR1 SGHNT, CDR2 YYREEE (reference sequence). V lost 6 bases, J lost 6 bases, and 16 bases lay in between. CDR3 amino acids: CASNEGNSGNIQYF. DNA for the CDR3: TGTGCCAGCAACGAGGGGAATTCGGGAAACATTCAGTACTTC. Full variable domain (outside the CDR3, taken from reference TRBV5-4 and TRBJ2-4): ETGVTQSPTHLIKTRGQQVTLRCSSQSGHNTVSWYQQALGQGPQFIFQYYREEENGRGNFPPRFSGLQFPNYSSELNVNALELDDSALYLCASNEGNSGNIQYFGAGTRLSVL.

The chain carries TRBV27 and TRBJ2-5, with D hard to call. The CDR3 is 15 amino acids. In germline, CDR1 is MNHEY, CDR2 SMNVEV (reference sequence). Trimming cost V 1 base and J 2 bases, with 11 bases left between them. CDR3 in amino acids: CASSLFAAVQETQYF. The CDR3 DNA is TGTGCCAGCAGTTTATTCGCGGCCGTTCAAGAGACCCAGTACTTC.

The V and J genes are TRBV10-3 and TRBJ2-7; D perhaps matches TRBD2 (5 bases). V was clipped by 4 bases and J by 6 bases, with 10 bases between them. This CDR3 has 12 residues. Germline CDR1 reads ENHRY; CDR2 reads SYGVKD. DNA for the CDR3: TGTGCCATCAGTGTGCCGGGGAGCGAGCAGTACTTC. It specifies CAISVPGSEQYF.

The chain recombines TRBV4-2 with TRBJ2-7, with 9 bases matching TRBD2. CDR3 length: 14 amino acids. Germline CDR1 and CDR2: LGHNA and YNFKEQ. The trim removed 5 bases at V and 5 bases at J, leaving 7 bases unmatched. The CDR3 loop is CASSTREGLNEQYF. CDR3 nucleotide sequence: TGTGCCAGCAGCACGCGGGAGGGCCTGAACGAGCAGTACTTC.

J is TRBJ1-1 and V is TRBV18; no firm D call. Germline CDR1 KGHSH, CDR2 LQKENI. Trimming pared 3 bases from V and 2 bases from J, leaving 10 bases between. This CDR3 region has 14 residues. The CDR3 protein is CASSPLGRNTEAFF. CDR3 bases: TGTGCCAGCTCACCGCTAGGGAGAAACACTGAAGCTTTCTTT. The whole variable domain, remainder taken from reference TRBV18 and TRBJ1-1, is NAGVMQNPRHLVRRRGQEARLRCSPMKGHSHVYWYRQLPEEGLKFMVYLQKENIIDESGMPKERFSAEFPKEGPSILRIQQVVRGDSAAYFCASSPLGRNTEAFFGQGTRLTVV.

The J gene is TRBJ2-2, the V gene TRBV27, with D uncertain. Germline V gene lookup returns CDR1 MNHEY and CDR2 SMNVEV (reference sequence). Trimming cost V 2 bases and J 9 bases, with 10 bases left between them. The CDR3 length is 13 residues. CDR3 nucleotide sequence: TGTGCCAGCAGTTTAAGCCGGGCCAGGGAGCTGTTTTTT. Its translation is CASSLSRARELFF.

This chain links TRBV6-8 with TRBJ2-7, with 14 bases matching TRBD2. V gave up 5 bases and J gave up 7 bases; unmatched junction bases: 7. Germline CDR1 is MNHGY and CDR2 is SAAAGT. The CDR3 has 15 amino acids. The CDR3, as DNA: TGTGCCAGCAGTGCGACTAGCGGGAGGGCCGAGGAGCAGTACTTC. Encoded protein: CASSATSGRAEEQYF.

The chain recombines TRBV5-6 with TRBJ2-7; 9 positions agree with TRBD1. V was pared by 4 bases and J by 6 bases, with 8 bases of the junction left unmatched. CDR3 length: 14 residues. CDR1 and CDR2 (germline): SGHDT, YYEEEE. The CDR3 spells CASSPGQGIGEQYF. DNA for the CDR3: TGTGCCAGCAGCCCGGGACAGGGAATAGGCGAGCAGTACTTC.

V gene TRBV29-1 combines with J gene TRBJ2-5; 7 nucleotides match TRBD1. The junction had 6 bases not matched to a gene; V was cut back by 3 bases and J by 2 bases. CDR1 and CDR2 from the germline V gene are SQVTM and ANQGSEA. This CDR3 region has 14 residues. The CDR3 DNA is TGCAGCGTTGACCTAGGGACAGTTCAAGAGACCCAGTACTTC. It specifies CSVDLGTVQETQYF. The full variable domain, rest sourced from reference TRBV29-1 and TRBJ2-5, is SAVISQKPSRDICQRGTSLTIQCQVDSQVTMMFWYRQQPGQSLTLIATANQGSEATYESGFVIDKFPISRPNLTFSTLTVSNMSPEDSSIYLCSVDLGTVQETQYFGPGTRLLVL.

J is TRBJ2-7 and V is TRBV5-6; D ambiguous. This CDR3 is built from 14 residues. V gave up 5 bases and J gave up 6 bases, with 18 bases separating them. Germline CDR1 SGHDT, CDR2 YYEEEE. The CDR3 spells CASSPYSGMREQYF. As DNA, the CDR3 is TGTGCCAGCAGTCCATATTCTGGGATGCGCGAGCAGTACTTC. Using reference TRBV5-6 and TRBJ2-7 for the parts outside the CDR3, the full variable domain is DAGVTQSPTHLIKTRGQQVTLRCSPKSGHDTVSWYQQALGQGPQFIFQYYEEEERQRGNFPDRFSGHQFPNYSSELNVNALLLGDSALYLCASSPYSGMREQYFGPGTRLTVT.

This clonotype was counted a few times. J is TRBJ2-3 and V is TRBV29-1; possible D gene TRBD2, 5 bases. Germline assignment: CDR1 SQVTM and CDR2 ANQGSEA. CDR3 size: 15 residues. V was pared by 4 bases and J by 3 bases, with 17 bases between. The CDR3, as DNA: TGCAGCGTTGGGCGCGGGTCGGGGAGAACAGATACGCAGTATTTT. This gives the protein CSVGRGSGRTDTQYF.

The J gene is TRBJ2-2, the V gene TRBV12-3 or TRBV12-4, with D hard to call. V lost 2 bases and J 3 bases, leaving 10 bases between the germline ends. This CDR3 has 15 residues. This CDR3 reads CASSLRLVDTGELFF. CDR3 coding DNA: TGTGCCAGCAGTTTAAGGCTGGTAGACACCGGGGAGCTGTTTTTT.